Included here is one T cell receptor (beta chain) sequence, with context. Likely a read error: the CDR3 ends without its conserved phenylalanine or tryptophan. The DNA is left out, because the CDR3 cannot be placed on it with certainty; the CDR3 is given as TCRdb lists it. The CDR3 contains 8 residues when both ends are counted. Per the germline V gene, CDR1 is SGDLS and CDR2 is YYNGEE. These data originate in a study of Graves' ophthalmopathy and Graves' hyperthyroidism. Amplification from RNA transcripts yielded the TCR beta CDR3 regions. Second-round multiplex PCR came after first-round RT-PCR with HTBI primers. In TCRdb, the multiplex PCR reads were re-called with MiXCR into one record per CDR3 protein. The table includes about 550,000 distinct CDR3 sequences, less than 40% detected once.

The sequencing sample was made of peripheral blood or thyroid tissue (not recorded which). The TCR was taken from an adult man with Graves' hyperthyroidism. J is TRBJ2-7 and V is TRBV9; the DNA was not used to check the table's D call, TRBD2. The CDR3 region is CASSIVAG.